These 2 T cell receptor beta chains were sequenced from one sample in a study of blood T cells in healthy people across ages. PCR was performed a second time for roughly 6 to 12 cycles using a sample-barcoded 5' primer and a J-beta primer mix. From the 5' RACE reads, TCRdb called clonotypes with MiXCR, one entry per CDR3 protein. The data show roughly 2 million distinct CDR3 sequences, 40% to 55% seen once. Specimen: blood. The receptors come from a woman between 35 and 50 years old in good health.

The chain joins TRBV12-3 or TRBV12-4 to TRBJ1-1, with a tentative D call TRBD1 (6 bases). V was cut by 6 bases and J by 0 bases, with 11 bases left in between. CDR3 length equals 14 residues. The DNA of the CDR3 is TGTGCCAGCAGAATAGACAGGATGAACACTGAAGCTTTCTTT. Encoded protein: CASRIDRMNTEAFF.

For the CDR3, the DNA is TGTGCCAGCAGACTGAGGGTAGGCGAGACCCAGTACTTC. This sequence encodes CASRLRVGETQYF. This chain uses TRBV12-3 or TRBV12-4 with TRBJ2-5; a weak D match, TRBD2 (5 bases). Trimming left V 6 bases short and J 5 bases short, with 13 bases between. The CDR3 covers 13 residues.